This T cell receptor (beta chain) was identified during a study of cytotoxic CD8 clonotypes in ibrutinib-treated CLL. Turning to the study itself: Patients attained about 25 partial and 2 complete responses; at median approximately 68 months, about 15 remained remitted while around 12 progressed. It was after a median approximately twelve months of treatment, range 6 to 36, that response samples were taken. Study results and caveats: Contraction or stability on treatment was seen for public clonotypes, which were uncommon. Patients showed higher baseline clonality than age-matched healthy donors, and it tracked circulating CD8+ T-cell counts.

About this clone itself: Antigen unknown.

Libraries were prepared by immunoSEQ multiplex PCR; TCRdb keeps only in-frame clonotypes and omits some of them. The repertoire holds about 160,000 clones, with about 84% as singletons. Germline lookup yields CDR1 LNHNV and CDR2 YYDKDF (reference sequence). This CDR3 spans 15 amino acids. V dropped 1 base and J dropped 8; count of bases not matched to a gene: 3. The material was PBMCs, obtained after 24 months of ibrutinib treatment. The sequence was obtained from a human donor with chronic lymphocytic leukemia. The chain combines TRBV15 with TRBJ2-1, with 12 bases identical to TRBD2. CDR3 sequence reads: CATSRGLAGEHEQFF. CDR3 nucleotide sequence: TGTGCCACCAGCAGAGGACTAGCGGGAGAGCATGAGCAGTTCTTC.